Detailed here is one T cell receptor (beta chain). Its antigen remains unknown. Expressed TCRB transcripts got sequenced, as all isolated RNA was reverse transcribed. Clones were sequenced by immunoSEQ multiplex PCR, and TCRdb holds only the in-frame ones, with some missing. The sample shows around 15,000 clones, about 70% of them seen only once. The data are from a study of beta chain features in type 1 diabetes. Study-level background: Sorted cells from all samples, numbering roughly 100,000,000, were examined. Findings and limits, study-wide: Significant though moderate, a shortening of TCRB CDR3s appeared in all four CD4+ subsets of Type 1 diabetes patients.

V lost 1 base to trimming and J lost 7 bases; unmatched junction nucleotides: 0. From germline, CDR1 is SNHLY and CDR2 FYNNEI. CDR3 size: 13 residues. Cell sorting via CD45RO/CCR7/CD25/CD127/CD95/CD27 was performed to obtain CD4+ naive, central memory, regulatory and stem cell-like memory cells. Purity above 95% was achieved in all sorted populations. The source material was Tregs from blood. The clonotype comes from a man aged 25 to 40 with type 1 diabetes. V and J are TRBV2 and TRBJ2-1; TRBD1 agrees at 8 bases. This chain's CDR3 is CASSEDRGNEQFF. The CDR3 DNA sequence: TGTGCCAGCAGTGAAGACAGGGGGAATGAGCAGTTCTTC.